Each of the 23 T cell receptor beta chains below was sequenced from the same sample in a study of T cell repertoires in cytomegalovirus infection. TCRdb used MiXCR to reprocess the reads, holding one entry per CDR3 protein. The sample lists hundreds of thousands of distinct CDR3 sequences, more than 30% occurring once. For these TCRs, the target antigens are not known. Material: cultured PBMCs, obtained from culture after CMV antigen stimulation. The receptors here all came from a human donor in good health (CMV status not recorded). Some clones in this sample may be carry-over from other donors' samples.

The V gene is TRBV18, the J gene TRBJ2-1; tentative D call: TRBD2 (6 bases). CDR3 length equals 15 residues. Germline lookup yields CDR1 KGHSH and CDR2 LQKENI. Trimming left V 0 bases short and J 4 bases short, with 10 bases between. The CDR3 DNA follows: TGTGCCAGCTCACCACCCCGGACTATTTACAATGAGCAGTTCTTC. Amino acids: CASSPPRTIYNEQFF.

The chain combines TRBV7-8 with TRBJ2-2; TRBD2 matches 13 bases. The CDR3 sequence is 17 residues long. With V trimmed by 8 bases and J by 2 bases, 8 bases remained unmatched. CDR1 SGHVS and CDR2 FQNEAQ come from the germline V gene. The CDR3 spells CASRFTSGRDNTGELFF. The CDR3 coding sequence is TGTGCCAGCCGGTTTACTAGCGGGAGGGATAACACCGGGGAGCTGTTTTTT.

The gene calls are TRBV2 and TRBJ1-6, with D possibly TRBD1 on 6 matching bases. Germline V lookup: CDR1 SNHLY, CDR2 FYNNEI. The CDR3 has 14 residues. The V and J ends lost 4 bases and 6 bases respectively, with 10 bases between them. CDR3 amino acids: CASSATGGNSPLHF. In nucleotides, the CDR3 is TGTGCCAGCAGTGCGACAGGTGGTAATTCACCCCTCCACTTT. The variable domain in full, with the rest retrieved from reference TRBV2 and TRBJ1-6, is EPEVTQTPSHQVTQMGQEVILRCVPISNHLYFYWYRQILGQKVEFLVSFYNNEISEKSEIFDDQFSVERPDGSNFTLKIRSTKLEDSAMYFCASSATGGNSPLHFGNGTRLTVT.

This clonotype was detected only a few times. V is TRBV29-1 and J is TRBJ2-1; the match to TRBD2 covers 7 bases. After removal of 2 bases from V and 4 bases from J, the junction contained 8 bases not matched to a gene. The CDR3 is 15 residues long. Germline V gives CDR1 SQVTM, CDR2 ANQGSEA. The DNA of the CDR3 is TGCAGCGTTGAATATGGGTCTAGCGGTTACAATGAGCAGTTCTTC. Protein sequence: CSVEYGSSGYNEQFF.

This clonotype was seen at least ten times. The V call is TRBV7-2, the J call TRBJ2-3, with D perhaps TRBD1 or TRBD2 (6 bases each). The germline gives CDR1 SGHTA, CDR2 FQGNSA. The CDR3 is 17 amino acids. Trimming cost V 4 bases and J 4 bases, with 21 bases left between them. The chain's CDR3 is CASSSPSLAGHPDTQYF. Written as DNA, the CDR3 is TGTGCCAGCAGCTCCCCATCCTTGGCGGGACATCCAGATACGCAGTATTTT.

This clonotype was detected only a few times. This rearrangement joins TRBV28 to TRBJ2-4; the match to TRBD1 covers 8 bases. Germline trimming cut 6 bases from V and 6 bases from J; bases unmatched to any gene: 7. CDR1 is MDHEN, CDR2 SYDVKM, per germline. CDR3 size: 14 residues. Written as DNA, the CDR3 is TGTGCCAGCAGGGAAACCGGGACAGGAAACATTCAGTACTTC. Its protein product is CASRETGTGNIQYF.

The chain carries TRBV7-9 and TRBJ2-6, with a tentative D call TRBD2 (5 bases). V lost 5 bases, J lost 2 bases, and 16 bases lay in between. CDR1 is SEHNR, CDR2 FQNEAQ, per germline (reference sequence). The CDR3 covers 17 residues. DNA of the CDR3: TGTGCCAGCAGCCCCAGAGCGGATGCGGCTGGGGCCAACGTCCTGACTTTC. Its translation: CASSPRADAAGANVLTF.

This clonotype was found a few times. The chain combines TRBV7-9 with TRBJ2-7, with D tentatively TRBD1 (5 bases). This CDR3 region has 14 residues. V dropped 4 bases and J dropped 2 bases, with 12 bases sitting between them. The germline gives CDR1 SEHNR, CDR2 FQNEAQ (reference sequence). CDR3 sequence (DNA): TGTGCCAGCAGCTCGACAGTTAGCCCCTACGAGCAGTACTTC. Protein: CASSSTVSPYEQYF.

V gene TRBV7-8 combines with J gene TRBJ2-7; D gene uncertain. The CDR3 totals 13 residues. V lost 0 bases to trimming and J lost 3 bases, with 6 bases between them. Germline V gene sequence: CDR1 SGHVS, CDR2 FQNEAQ. The CDR3 coding sequence is TGTGCCAGCAGCTTAGCGCTTATCTACGAGCAGTACTTC. This gives the protein CASSLALIYEQYF.

The rearrangement joins TRBV20-1 to TRBJ2-5; weak D call: TRBD2 (5 bases). The CDR3 extends over 13 amino acids. V shed 5 bases and J shed 1 base, with 11 bases lying between them. Germline V CDR1 and CDR2: DFQATT, SNEGSKA (reference sequence). In DNA form, the CDR3 reads TGCAGTGCTGGCCTAGCAATCCAAGAGACCCAGTACTTC. Translation gives CSAGLAIQETQYF.

The chain recombines TRBV9 with TRBJ2-3; D unresolved. The germline V gene has CDR1 SGDLS and CDR2 YYNGEE. The V end lost 0 bases, the J end lost 2 bases, and 4 bases lay between the germline ends. This CDR3 is built from 13 residues. CDR3 sequence: CASSVDHTDTQYF. CDR3 nucleotides: TGTGCCAGCAGCGTAGATCACACAGATACGCAGTATTTT.

This clonotype was counted a few times. This chain uses TRBV6-1 with TRBJ1-5; D is ambiguous. The ends were cut back, 3 bases at V and 0 bases at J, with 6 bases in the middle. This CDR3 is 14 amino acids long. Germline V gene sequence: CDR1 MNHNS, CDR2 SASEGT. CDR3 nucleotides: TGTGCCAGCAGTGAGAGGGATAGCAATCAGCCCCAGCATTTT. It specifies CASSERDSNQPQHF.

The chain carries TRBV4-1 and TRBJ2-5, with TRBD2 identical over 14 bases. With V trimmed by 4 bases and J by 2 bases, 6 bases remained unmatched. CDR1 MGHRA and CDR2 YSYEKL come from the germline V gene. This CDR3 has 17 residues. The chain's CDR3 is CASSPGTSGSLQETQYF. DNA for the CDR3: TGCGCCAGCAGCCCCGGGACTAGCGGGAGCCTTCAAGAGACCCAGTACTTC.

This clonotype has at least ten counts. The chain couples TRBV7-2 to TRBJ2-1, with 12 bases matching TRBD2. Trimming cost V 5 bases and J 8 bases; bases outside gene matches: 4. The CDR3 runs 14 residues. CDR1 and CDR2 from the germline V gene are SGHTA and FQGNSA. DNA for the CDR3: TGTGCCAGCAGCCGTCTAGCGGGAGGGGATGAGCAGTTCTTC. It codes for CASSRLAGGDEQFF.

The chain is built from TRBV2 and TRBJ2-1, with 10 bases matching TRBD2. Germline assignment: CDR1 SNHLY and CDR2 FYNNEI. The V gene end was trimmed by 8 bases and the J gene end by 3 bases; junction bases not matched to a gene: 7. The CDR3 has 15 residues. This CDR3 reads CASRMLAGVYNEQFF. Here the CDR3 DNA reads TGTGCCAGCCGTATGCTAGCGGGAGTCTACAATGAGCAGTTCTTC.

This clonotype was recorded at least ten times. The chain employs TRBV10-3 and TRBJ2-1; D not resolved. There are 11 residues in the CDR3. Germline V gene data show CDR1 as ENHRY and CDR2 as SYGVKD. V dropped 4 bases and J dropped 15 bases, with 13 bases sitting between them. The CDR3, as DNA: TGTGCCATCAGTGTTTATGGAATTCGGTTCTTC. This translates into CAISVYGIRFF.

The genes are TRBV11-3 and TRBJ1-1; 9 nucleotides agree with TRBD1. Germline V gene data show CDR1 as SGHNT and CDR2 as YENEEA. This CDR3 contains 16 residues. The J segment lost 4 bases and the V segment lost 1 base, leaving 7 bases of the junction unmatched. CDR3 sequence: CASSLGSGQGSTEAFF. DNA of the CDR3: TGTGCCAGCAGCTTAGGTAGCGGACAGGGGTCCACTGAAGCTTTCTTT.

This clonotype has only one observation. In nucleotides, the CDR3 is TGTGCCAGCAGTGCCCCGGTACTTAGCTCCTACAATGAGCAGTTCTTC. Its protein is CASSAPVLSSYNEQFF. V is TRBV6-8 and J is TRBJ2-1; D is uncertain. CDR3 length equals 16 residues. Looked up from germline, CDR1 is MNHGY and CDR2 is SAAAGT. The V end lost 5 bases, the J end lost 0 bases, and 14 bases lay between the germline ends.

This clonotype has ten or more counts. This chain links TRBV12-3 or TRBV12-4 with TRBJ2-1; TRBD1 aligns across 7 bases. Germline trimming cut 6 bases from V and 15 bases from J; bases unmatched to any gene: 11. The CDR3 runs to 12 residues. CDR3 sequence: CASSYVRQGAFF. In DNA form, the CDR3 reads TGTGCCAGCAGCTACGTCCGACAGGGAGCGTTCTTC.

This clonotype was counted a few times. V is TRBV12-3 or TRBV12-4 and J is TRBJ1-5; D is undetermined. V lost 7 bases to trimming and J lost 0 bases, with 13 bases between them. This CDR3 contains 15 residues. CDR3: CASTPGINSNQPQHF. The CDR3 region has the DNA TGTGCCAGCACCCCTGGAATTAATAGCAATCAGCCCCAGCATTTT.

The chain has TRBV19 and TRBJ2-3; TRBD1 is a possible D gene (6 bases). V shed 5 bases and J shed 4 bases, with 13 bases lying between them. Germline CDR1 reads LNHDA; CDR2 reads SQIVND (reference sequence). CDR3 size: 14 residues. CDR3 loop: CASSDSGGPDTQYF. CDR3 DNA sequence: TGTGCCAGTAGTGATAGTGGGGGCCCAGATACGCAGTATTTT.

The chain joins TRBV12-3 or TRBV12-4 to TRBJ1-1; D is undetermined. The V and J ends lost 1 base and 3 bases respectively, with 9 bases between them. This CDR3 comprises 14 residues. CDR3 nucleotide sequence: TGTGCCAGCAGTTTAGATCAAATTGACACTGAAGCTTTCTTT. It is translated as CASSLDQIDTEAFF.

This clonotype was detected a few times. The chain joins TRBV12-3 or TRBV12-4 to TRBJ1-2; D unresolved. The CDR3 length is 13 residues. Between the trimmed V and J ends, which lost 7 bases and 4 bases, there was a span of 13 bases. DNA of the CDR3: TGTGCCAGCATGGCCTCTAGTAGCTATGGCTACACCTTC. Protein product: CASMASSSYGYTF.